A selection of T cell receptor beta chains follows, all from one sample in a study of T-cell reconstitution after alpha-beta-depleted transplantation in children. TCRdb processed the PCR reads anew with MiXCR; each CDR3 protein has one entry. Altogether 400,000 to 500,000 distinct CDR3 sequences are present, around 9.9% being singletons, with the ten largest covering roughly 5%. The input for sequencing was PBMCs from the stem cell graft donor, taken from the stem cell graft. Receptors were obtained from a human donor who donated a stem cell graft to a child with acute myeloid leukemia. Each CDR3 is given with its conserved first and last residue. A D gene is named only where the DNA matches it firmly. Part of the rows lack a size; the others show once, few, many or a class for expanded clones.

few | TRBJ2-3 | TRBV28 | TRBD2 | TGTGCCAGCAGAGGTGGGAGGGTCACAGATACGCAGTATTTT | CASRGGRVTDTQYF
NA | TRBJ2-7 | TRBV7-2 | TRBD1 | TGTGCCAGCAGCCGGGGACAGGGAAATAGCGAGCAGTACTTC | CASSRGQGNSEQYF
NA | TRBJ2-7 | TRBV4-1 | NA | TGCGCCAGCAGCCAAGGTCACAGCGTTTCAGGCGAGCAGTACTTC | CASSQGHSVSGEQYF
NA | TRBJ2-5 | TRBV20-1 | NA | TGCAGTGCTAGGAGGGCTGGAGGGGTGTCGGAGACCCAGTACTTC | CSARRAGGVSETQYF
NA | TRBJ2-7 | TRBV20-1 | NA | TGCAGTGCCAAGAGAGGGTTGGCTCTCTACGAGCAGTACTTC | CSAKRGLALYEQYF
many | TRBJ2-1 | TRBV6-2/TRBV6-3 | NA | TGTGCCAGCAGTTACTCAACGAGCTCCTACAATGAGCAGTTCTTC | CASSYSTSSYNEQFF
many | TRBJ2-7 | TRBV7-8 | NA | TGTGCCAGCAGCCCTTCGGTGGGGGCAGGCCTGAGCTCCTACGAGCAGTACTTC | CASSPSVGAGLSSYEQYF
NA | TRBJ1-2 | TRBV6-1 | NA | TGTGCCAGCAGTGACAGGGGACCGTGGGGCTACACCTTC | CASSDRGPWGYTF
NA | TRBJ2-2 | TRBV24-1 | NA | TGTGCCACCCGGAGGGGGCCGGCCGGGGAGCTGTTTTTT | CATRRGPAGELFF
few | TRBJ2-3 | TRBV5-1 | NA | TGCGCCAGCAGCTTGGAAAGAGCGCACACAGATACGCAGTATTTT | CASSLERAHTDTQYF
NA | TRBJ2-5 | TRBV29-1 | NA | TGCAGCGTTCTTCCCGGTAGTCAAGAGACCCAGTACTTC | CSVLPGSQETQYF
few | TRBJ2-7 | TRBV7-9 | NA | TGTGCCAGCAGCTTACCCTTCTACGAGCAGTACTTC | CASSLPFYEQYF
many | TRBJ2-2 | TRBV5-1 | NA | TGCGCCAGCAGCTTGGCCGGGGGGCCTGGGACCGGGGAGCTGTTTTTT | CASSLAGGPGTGELFF
few | TRBJ1-1 | TRBV27 | NA | TGTGCCAGCAGTTTACGGTCCCAGGGAAACACTGAAGCTTTCTTT | CASSLRSQGNTEAFF
few | TRBJ1-2 | TRBV12-3/TRBV12-4 | TRBD1 | TGTGCCAGCAGCGCTGGGACAGTGGACTATGGCTACACCTTC | CASSAGTVDYGYTF
many | TRBJ1-5 | TRBV6-2/TRBV6-3 | NA | TGTGCCAGCAGTTCCCATGTGGGAGGGAGGCAGCCCCAGCATTTT | CASSSHVGGRQPQHF
many | TRBJ1-4 | TRBV20-1 | NA | TGCAGTGCTAGACGGCCGGGAGTAAATGAAAAACTGTTTTTT | CSARRPGVNEKLFF